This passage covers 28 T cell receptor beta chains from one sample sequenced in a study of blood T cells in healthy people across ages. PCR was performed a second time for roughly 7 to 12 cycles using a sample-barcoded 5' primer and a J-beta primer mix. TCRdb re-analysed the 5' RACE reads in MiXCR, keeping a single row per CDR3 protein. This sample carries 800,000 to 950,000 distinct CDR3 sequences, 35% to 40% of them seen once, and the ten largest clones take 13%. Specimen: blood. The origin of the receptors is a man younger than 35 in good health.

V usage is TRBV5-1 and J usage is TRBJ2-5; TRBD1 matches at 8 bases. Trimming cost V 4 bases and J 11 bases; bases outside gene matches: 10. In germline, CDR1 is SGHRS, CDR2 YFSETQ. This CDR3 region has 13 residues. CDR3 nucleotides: TGCGCCAGCAGCAAAACAGGGGGTGGTGGGCAGTACTTC. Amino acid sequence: CASSKTGGGGQYF.

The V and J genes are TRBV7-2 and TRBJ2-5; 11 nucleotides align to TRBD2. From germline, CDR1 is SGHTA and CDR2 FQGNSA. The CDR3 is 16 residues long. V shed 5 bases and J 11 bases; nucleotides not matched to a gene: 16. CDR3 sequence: CASSQISSGGSNEQYF. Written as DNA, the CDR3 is TGTGCCAGCAGCCAGATCTCTAGCGGGGGGAGCAATGAGCAGTACTTC.

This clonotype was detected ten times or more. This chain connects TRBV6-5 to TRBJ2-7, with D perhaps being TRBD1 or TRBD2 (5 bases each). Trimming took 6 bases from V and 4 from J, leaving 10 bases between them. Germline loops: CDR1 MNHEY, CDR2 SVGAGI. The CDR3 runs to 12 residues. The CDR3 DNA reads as TGTGCCAGCAGCCAGGGACGTTACGAGCAGTACTTC. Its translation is CASSQGRYEQYF.

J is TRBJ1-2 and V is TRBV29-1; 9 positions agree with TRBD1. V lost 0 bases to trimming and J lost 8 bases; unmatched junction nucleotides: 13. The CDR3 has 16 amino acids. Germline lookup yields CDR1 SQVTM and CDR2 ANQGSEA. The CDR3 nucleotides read TGCAGCGTTGAAGAACGCGATCGGGACAGGGCTGGGGGCTACACCTTC. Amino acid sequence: CSVEERDRDRAGGYTF.

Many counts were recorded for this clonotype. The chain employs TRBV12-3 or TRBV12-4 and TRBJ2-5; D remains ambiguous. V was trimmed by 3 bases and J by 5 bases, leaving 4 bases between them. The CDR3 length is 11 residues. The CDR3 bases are TGTGCCAGCAGTTTCGGGGAGACCCAGTACTTC. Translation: CASSFGETQYF.

DNA for the CDR3: TGTGCCAGCAGCGTTGTCGGGGGGCAAGAGACCCAGTTCTTC. Residues: CASSVVGGQETQFF. The rearrangement links TRBV9 to TRBJ2-5; D possibly corresponds to TRBD2 (7 bases). The J call could be wrong; TRBJ2-1 is a better fit for the DNA end. This CDR3 spans 14 amino acids. Germline lookup yields CDR1 SGDLS and CDR2 YYNGEE.

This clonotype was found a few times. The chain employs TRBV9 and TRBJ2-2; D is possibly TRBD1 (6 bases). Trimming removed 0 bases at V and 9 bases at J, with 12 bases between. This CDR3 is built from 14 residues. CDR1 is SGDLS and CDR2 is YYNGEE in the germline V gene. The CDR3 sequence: CASSVGPGARELFF. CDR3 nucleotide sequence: TGTGCCAGCAGCGTAGGTCCAGGGGCCAGGGAGCTGTTTTTT. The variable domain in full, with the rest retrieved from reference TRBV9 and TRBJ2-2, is DSGVTQTPKHLITATGQRVTLRCSPRSGDLSVYWYQQSLDQGLQFLIQYYNGEERAKGNILERFSAQQFPDLHSELNLSSLELGDSALYFCASSVGPGARELFFGEGSRLTVL.

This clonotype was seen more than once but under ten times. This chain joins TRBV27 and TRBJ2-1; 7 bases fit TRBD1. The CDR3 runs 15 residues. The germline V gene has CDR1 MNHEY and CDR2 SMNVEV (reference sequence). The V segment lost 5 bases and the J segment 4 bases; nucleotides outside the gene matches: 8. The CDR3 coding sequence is TGTGCCAGCAGTCACCGGGACAGACCATACAATGAGCAGTTCTTC. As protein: CASSHRDRPYNEQFF.

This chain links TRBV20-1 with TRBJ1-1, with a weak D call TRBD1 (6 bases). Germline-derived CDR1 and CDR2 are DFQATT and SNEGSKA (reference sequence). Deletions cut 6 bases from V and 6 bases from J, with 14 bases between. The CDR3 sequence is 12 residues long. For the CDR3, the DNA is TGCAGTGCCACAGGGCTTGGGGCTGAAGCTTTCTTT. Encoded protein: CSATGLGAEAFF.

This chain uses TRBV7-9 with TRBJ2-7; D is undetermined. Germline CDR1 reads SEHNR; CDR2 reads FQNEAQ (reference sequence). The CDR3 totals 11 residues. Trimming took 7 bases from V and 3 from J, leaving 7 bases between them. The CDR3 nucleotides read TGTGCCAGCACCCTGAACTACGAGCAGTACTTC. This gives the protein CASTLNYEQYF.

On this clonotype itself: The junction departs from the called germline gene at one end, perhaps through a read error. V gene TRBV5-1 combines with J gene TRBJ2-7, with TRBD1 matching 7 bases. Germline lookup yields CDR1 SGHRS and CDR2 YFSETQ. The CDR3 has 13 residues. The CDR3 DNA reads TGCGCCCGCAGCTACAGACAGGGCTATGAGCAGTACTTC. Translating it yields CARSYRQGYEQYF.

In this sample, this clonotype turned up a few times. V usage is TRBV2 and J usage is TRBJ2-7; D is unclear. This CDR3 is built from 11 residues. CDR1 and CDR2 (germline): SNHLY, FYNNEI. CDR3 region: CATESTPEQYF. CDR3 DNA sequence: TGTGCTACAGAGTCCACTCCTGAGCAGTACTTC.

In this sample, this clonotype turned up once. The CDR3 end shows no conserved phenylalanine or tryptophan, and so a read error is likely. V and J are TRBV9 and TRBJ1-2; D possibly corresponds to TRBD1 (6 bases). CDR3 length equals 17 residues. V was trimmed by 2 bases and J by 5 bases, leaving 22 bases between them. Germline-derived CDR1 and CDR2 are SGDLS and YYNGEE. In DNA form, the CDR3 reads TGTGCCAGCAGCGTCTCCCCAACCAGTGAAAGGGGGTATGGCTACACCTCC. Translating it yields CASSVSPTSERGYGYTS.

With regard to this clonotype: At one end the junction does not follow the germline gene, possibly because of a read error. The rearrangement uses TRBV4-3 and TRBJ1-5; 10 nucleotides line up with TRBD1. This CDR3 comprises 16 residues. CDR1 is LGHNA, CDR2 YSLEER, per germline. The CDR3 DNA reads TGCGCCAGCAGCCAAAACCTGGGACAGGGGAATCGGCCCCAGCATTTT. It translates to CASSQNLGQGNRPQHF.

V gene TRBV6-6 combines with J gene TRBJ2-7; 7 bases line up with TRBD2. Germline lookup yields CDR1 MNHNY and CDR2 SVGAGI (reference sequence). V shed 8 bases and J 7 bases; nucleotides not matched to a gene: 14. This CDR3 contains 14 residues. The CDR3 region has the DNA TGTGCCAGCTTTCCAGCGGGACTCTTCTATGAGCAGTACTTC. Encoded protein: CASFPAGLFYEQYF.

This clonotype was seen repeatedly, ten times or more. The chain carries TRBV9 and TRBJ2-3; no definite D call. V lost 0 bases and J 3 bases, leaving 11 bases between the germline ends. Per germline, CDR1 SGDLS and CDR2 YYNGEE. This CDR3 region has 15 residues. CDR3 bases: TGTGCCAGCAGCGTAGTGTCGGGTTTTACAGATACGCAGTATTTT. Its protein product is CASSVVSGFTDTQYF.

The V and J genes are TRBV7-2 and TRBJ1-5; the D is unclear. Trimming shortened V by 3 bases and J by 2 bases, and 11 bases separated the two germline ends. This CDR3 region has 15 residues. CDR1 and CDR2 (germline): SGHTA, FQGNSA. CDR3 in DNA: TGTGCCAGCAGCTTCCAGACGTTTGGCAATCAGCCCCAGCATTTT. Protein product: CASSFQTFGNQPQHF.

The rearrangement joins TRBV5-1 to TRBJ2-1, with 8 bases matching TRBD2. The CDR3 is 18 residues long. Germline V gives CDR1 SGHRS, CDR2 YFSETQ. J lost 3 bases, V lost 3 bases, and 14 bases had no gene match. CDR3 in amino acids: CASSSRPVDRGGYNEQFF. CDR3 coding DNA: TGCGCCAGCAGCTCACGGCCAGTTGATCGGGGGGGCTACAATGAGCAGTTCTTC.

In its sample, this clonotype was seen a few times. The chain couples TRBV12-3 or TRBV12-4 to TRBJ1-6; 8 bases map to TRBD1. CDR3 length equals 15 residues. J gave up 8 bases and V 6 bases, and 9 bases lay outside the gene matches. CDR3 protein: CASSRDRGSDSPLHF. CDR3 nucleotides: TGTGCCAGCAGCCGAGACAGGGGTTCGGATTCACCCCTCCACTTT.

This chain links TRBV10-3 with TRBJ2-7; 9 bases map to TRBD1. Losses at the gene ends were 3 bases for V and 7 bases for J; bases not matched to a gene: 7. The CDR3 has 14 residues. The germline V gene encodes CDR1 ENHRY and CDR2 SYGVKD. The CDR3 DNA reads TGTGCCATCAGTGAACCGGGACAGGGCAATGAGCAGTACTTC. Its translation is CAISEPGQGNEQYF.

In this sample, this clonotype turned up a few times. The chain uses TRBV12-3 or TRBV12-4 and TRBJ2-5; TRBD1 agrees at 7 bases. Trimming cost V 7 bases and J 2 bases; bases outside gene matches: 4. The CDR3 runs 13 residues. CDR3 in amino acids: CASTLTGQETQYF. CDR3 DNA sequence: TGTGCCAGCACCCTGACAGGGCAAGAGACCCAGTACTTC.

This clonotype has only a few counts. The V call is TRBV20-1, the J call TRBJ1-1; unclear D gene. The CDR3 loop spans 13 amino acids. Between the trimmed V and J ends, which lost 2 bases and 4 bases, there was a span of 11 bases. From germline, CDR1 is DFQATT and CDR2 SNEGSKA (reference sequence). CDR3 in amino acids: CSARLTDITEAFF. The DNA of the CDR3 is TGCAGTGCTAGACTAACCGACATCACTGAAGCTTTCTTT.

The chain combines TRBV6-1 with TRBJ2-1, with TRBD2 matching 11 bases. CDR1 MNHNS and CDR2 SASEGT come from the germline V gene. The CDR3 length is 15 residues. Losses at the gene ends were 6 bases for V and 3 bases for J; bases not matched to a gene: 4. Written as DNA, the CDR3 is TGTGCCAGCAGAAAAGGACTAGCGGGCTACAATGAGCAGTTCTTC. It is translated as CASRKGLAGYNEQFF.

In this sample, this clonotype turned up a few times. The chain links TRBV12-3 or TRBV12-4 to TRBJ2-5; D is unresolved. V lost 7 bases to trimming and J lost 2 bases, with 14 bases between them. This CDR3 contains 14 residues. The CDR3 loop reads CASTRLPQQETQYF. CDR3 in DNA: TGTGCCAGCACTAGACTCCCCCAACAAGAGACCCAGTACTTC.

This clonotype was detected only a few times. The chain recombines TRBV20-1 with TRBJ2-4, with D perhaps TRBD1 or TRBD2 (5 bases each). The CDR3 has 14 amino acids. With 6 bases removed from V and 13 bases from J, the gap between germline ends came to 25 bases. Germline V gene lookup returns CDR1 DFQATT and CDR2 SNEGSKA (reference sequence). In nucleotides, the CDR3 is TGCAGTGCCCAACCTGGGACGGGGACCTACGTGCAGTACTTC. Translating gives CSAQPGTGTYVQYF.

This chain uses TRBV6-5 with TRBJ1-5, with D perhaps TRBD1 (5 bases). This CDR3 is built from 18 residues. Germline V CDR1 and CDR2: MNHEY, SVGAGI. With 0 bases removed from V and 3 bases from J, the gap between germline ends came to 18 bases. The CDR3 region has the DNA TGTGCCAGCAGTTACTCAAATTTACGCAGGGCTGACAATCAGCCCCAGCATTTT. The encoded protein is CASSYSNLRRADNQPQHF.

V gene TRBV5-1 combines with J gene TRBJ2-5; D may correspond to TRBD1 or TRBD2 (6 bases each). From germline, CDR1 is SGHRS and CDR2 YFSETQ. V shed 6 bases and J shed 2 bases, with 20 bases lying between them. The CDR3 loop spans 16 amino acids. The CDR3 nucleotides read TGCGCCAGCACCACAGGGACTCAATGGGGACAAGAGACCCAGTACTTC. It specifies CASTTGTQWGQETQYF.

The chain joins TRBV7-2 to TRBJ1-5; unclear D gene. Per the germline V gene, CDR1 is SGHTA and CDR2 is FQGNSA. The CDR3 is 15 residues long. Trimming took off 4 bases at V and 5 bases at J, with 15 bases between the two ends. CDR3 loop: CASSSNLQGYQPQHF. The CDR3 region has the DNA TGTGCCAGCAGCTCAAACCTACAAGGGTATCAGCCCCAGCATTTT. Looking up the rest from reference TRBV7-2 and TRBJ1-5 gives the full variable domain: GAGVSQSPSNKVTEKGKDVELRCDPISGHTALYWYRQSLGQGLEFLIYFQGNSAPDKSGLPSDRFSAERTGGSVSTLTIQRTQQEDSAVYLCASSSNLQGYQPQHFGDGTRLSIL.